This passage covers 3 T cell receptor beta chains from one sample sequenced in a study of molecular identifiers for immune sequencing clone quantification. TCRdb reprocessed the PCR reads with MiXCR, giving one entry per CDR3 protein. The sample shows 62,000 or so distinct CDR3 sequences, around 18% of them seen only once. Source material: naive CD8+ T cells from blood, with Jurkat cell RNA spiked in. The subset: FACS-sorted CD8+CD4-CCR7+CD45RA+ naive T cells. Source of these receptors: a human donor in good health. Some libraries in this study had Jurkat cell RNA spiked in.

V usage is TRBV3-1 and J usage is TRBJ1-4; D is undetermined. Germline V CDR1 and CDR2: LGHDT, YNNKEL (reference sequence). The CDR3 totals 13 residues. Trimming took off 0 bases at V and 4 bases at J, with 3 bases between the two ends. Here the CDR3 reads CASSQDNNEKLFF. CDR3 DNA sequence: TGTGCCAGCAGCCAAGACAATAATGAAAAACTGTTTTTT.

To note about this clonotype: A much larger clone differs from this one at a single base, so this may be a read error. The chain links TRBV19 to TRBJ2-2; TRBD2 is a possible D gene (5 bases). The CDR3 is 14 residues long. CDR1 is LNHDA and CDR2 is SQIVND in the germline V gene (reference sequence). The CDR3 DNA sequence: TGTGCCAGTAGTATTTGGACGGCCGACGGGGAGCTGTCTTTT. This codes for CASSIWTADGELSF.

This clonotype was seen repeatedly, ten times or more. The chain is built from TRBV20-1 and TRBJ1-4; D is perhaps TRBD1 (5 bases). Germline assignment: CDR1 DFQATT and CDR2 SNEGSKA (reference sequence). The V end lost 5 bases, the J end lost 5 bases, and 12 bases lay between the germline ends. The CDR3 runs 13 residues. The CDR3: CSAPGTLNEKLFF. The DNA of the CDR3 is TGCAGTGCTCCTGGGACGTTGAATGAAAAACTGTTTTTT.